This T cell receptor (beta chain) was captured in a study of blood T cell repertoires in COVID-19. Study context: The origin of the acute and convalescent COVID-19 samples was the United States, Italy and Spain. PBMCs, B-cell-depleted T cells, or T cells were the source of the cDNA or gDNA that made up the material.

J lost 0 bases, V lost 3 bases, and 4 bases had no gene match. CDR1 SGDLS and CDR2 YYNGEE come from the germline V gene. This CDR3 is built from 16 residues. The authors' processing: Reference gene primers were amplified, and this amplification served to estimate nucleated cell counts. TCRdb keeps only in-frame clones here, not all; method: immunoSEQ multiplex PCR. Clone size and the V and J calls come from that table; the DNA yielded D and trimming. The sample lists roughly 32,000 clones; about 90% were seen once. The receptor's source is a human donor in a cohort sampled during active COVID-19. J is TRBJ2-7 and V is TRBV9; 12 nucleotides agree with TRBD2. The sequencing sample was made of peripheral blood. CDR3 coding DNA: TGTGCCAGCAGCGCGAGACTAGCGGGGGCCTCCTACGAGCAGTACTTC. Translation: CASSARLAGASYEQYF. The whole variable domain, filled in from reference TRBV9 and TRBJ2-7, reads DSGVTQTPKHLITATGQRVTLRCSPRSGDLSVYWYQQSLDQGLQFLIQYYNGEERAKGNILERFSAQQFPDLHSELNLSSLELGDSALYFCASSARLAGASYEQYFGPGTRLTVT.